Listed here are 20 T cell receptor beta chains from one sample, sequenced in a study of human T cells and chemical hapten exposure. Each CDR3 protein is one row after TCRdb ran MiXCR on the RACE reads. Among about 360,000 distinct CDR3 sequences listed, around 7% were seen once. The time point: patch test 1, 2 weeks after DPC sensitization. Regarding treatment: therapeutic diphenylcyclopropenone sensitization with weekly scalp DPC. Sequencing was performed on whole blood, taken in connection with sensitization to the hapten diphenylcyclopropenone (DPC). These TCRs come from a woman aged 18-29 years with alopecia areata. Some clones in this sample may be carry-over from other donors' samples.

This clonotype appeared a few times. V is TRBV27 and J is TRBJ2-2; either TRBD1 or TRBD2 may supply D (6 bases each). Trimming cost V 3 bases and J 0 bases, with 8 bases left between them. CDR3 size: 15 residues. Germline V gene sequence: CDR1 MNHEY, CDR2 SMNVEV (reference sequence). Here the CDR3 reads CASSFGGTNTGELFF. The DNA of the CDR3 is TGTGCCAGCAGTTTCGGGGGCACGAACACCGGGGAGCTGTTTTTT.

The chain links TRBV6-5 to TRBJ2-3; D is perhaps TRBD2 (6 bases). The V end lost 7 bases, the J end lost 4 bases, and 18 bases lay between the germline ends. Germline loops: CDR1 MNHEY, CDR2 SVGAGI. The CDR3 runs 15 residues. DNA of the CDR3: TGTGCCAGCACCCCGACTAGAGTTGGCGCAGATACGCAGTATTTT. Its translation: CASTPTRVGADTQYF.

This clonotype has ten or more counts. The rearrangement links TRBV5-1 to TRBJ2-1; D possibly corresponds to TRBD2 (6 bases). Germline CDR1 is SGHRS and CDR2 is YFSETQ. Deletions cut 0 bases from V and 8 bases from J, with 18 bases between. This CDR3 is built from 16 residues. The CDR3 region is CASSLGLGIHSDEQFF. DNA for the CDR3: TGCGCCAGCAGCTTGGGACTAGGGATCCATTCCGATGAGCAGTTCTTC.

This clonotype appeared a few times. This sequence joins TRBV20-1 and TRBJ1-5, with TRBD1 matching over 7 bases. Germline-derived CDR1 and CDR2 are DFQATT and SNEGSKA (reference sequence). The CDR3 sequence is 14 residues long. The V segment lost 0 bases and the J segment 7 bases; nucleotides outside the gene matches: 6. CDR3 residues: CSARDSQGSQPQHF. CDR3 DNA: TGCAGTGCTAGAGATTCACAGGGGAGCCAGCCCCAGCATTTT.

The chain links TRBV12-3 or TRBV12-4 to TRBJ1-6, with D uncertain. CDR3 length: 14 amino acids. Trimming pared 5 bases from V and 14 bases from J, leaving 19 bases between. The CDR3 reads CASSRSRRAMSLHF. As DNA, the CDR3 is TGTGCCAGCAGTCGATCCCGTAGGGCTATGTCCCTCCACTTT.

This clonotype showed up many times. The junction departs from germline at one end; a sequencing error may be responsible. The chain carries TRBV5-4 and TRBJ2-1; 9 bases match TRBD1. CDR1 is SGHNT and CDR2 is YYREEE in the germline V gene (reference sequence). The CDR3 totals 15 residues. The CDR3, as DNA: TGTGCCAGCAGTTTGGCCCGGGACAGGGTAAGGGAGCAGTTCTTC. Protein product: CASSLARDRVREQFF.

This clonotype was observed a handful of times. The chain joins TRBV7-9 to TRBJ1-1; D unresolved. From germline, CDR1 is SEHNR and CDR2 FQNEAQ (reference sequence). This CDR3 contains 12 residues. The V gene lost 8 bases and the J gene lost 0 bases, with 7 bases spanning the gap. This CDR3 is CASRVLNTEAFF. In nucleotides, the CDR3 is TGTGCCAGCCGTGTTTTGAACACTGAAGCTTTCTTT.

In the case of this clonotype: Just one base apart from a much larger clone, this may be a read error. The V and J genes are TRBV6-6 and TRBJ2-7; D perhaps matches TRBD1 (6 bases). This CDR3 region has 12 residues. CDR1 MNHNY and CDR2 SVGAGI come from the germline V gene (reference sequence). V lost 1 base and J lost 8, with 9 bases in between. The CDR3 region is CASSYFGDKQYF. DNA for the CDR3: TGTGCCAGCAGTTACTTTGGGGACAAGCAGTACTTC.

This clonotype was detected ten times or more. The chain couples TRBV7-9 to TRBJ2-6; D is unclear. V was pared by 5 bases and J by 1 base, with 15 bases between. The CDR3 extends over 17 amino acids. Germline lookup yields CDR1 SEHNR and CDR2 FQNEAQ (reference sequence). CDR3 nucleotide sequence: TGTGCCAGCAGCAGGTGGTTTACCGCATCTGGGGCCAACGTCCTGACTTTC. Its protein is CASSRWFTASGANVLTF. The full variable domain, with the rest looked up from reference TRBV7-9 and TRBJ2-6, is DTGVSQNPRHKITKRGQNVTFRCDPISEHNRLYWYRQTLGQGPEFLTYFQNEAQLEKSRLLSDRFSAERPKGSFSTLEIQRTEQGDSAMYLCASSRWFTASGANVLTFGAGSRLTVL.

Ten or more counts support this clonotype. The CDR3 DNA reads as TGTGCCAGCAGTCTGCGACAGGGAGTCAAAAACATTCAGTACTTC. Translated: CASSLRQGVKNIQYF. The rearrangement joins TRBV12-3 or TRBV12-4 to TRBJ2-4, with 7 positions matching TRBD1. The CDR3 totals 15 residues. The V gene end was trimmed by 5 bases and the J gene end by 3 bases; junction bases not matched to a gene: 7.

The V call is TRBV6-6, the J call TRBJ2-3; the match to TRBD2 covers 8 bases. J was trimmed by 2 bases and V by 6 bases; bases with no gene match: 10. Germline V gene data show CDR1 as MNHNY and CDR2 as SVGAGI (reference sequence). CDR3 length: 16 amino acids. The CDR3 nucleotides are TGTGCCAGCAGGACCACCTCTAGCGGGTACACAGATACGCAGTATTTT. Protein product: CASRTTSSGYTDTQYF.

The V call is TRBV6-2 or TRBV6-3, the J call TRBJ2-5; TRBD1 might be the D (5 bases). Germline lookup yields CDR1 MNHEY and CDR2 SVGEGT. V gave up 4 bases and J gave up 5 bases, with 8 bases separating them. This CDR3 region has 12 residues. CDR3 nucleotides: TGTGCCAGCAGTTGGGGCCTCGAGACCCAGTACTTC. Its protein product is CASSWGLETQYF.

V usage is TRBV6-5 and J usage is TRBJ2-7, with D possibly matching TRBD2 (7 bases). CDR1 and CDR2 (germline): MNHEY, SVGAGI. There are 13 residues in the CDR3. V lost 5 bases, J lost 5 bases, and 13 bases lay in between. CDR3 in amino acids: CASSRGGDHEQYF. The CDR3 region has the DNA TGTGCCAGCAGTCGAGGGGGGGACCACGAGCAGTACTTC.

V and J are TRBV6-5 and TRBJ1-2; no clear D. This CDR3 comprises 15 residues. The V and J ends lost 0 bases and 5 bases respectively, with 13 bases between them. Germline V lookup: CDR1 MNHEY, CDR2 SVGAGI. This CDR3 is CASSYSIHLGYGYTF. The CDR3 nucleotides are TGTGCCAGCAGTTACTCTATTCATCTGGGGTATGGCTACACCTTC.

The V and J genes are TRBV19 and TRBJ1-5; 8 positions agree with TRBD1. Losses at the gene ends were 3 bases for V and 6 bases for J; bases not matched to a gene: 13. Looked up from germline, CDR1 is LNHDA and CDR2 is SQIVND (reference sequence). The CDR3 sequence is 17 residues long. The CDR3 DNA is TGTGCCAGTAGTATTATGGTATCAGGGGGCGTAAGTCAGCCCCAGCATTTT. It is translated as CASSIMVSGGVSQPQHF.

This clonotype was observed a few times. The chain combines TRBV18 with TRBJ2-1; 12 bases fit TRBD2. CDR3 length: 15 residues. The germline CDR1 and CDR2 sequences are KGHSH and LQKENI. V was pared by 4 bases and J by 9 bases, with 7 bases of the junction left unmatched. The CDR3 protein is CASSLTSGGMSEQFF. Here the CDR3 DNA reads TGTGCCAGCTCACTGACTAGCGGGGGTATGAGTGAGCAGTTCTTC.

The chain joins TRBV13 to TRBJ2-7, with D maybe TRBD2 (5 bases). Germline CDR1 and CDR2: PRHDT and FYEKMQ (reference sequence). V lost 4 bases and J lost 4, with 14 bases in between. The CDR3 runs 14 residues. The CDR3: CASSYPGERYEQYF. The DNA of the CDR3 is TGTGCCAGCAGCTACCCCGGGGAGCGGTACGAGCAGTACTTC.

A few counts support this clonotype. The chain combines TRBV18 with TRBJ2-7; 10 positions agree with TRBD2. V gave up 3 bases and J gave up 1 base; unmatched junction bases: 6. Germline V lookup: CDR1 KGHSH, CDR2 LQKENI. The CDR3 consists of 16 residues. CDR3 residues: CASSPSGGSRSYEQYF. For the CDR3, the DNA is TGTGCCAGCTCACCTAGCGGGGGGTCCCGATCCTACGAGCAGTACTTC.

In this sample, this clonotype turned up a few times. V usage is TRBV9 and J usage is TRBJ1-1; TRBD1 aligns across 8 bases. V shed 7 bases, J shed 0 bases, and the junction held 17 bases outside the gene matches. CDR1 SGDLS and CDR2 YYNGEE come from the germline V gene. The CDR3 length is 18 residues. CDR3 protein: CASDNFRDRHRMNTEAFF. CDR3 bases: TGTGCCAGCGACAACTTCCGGGACAGGCATCGGATGAACACTGAAGCTTTCTTT. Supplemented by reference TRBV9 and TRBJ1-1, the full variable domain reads DSGVTQTPKHLITATGQRVTLRCSPRSGDLSVYWYQQSLDQGLQFLIQYYNGEERAKGNILERFSAQQFPDLHSELNLSSLELGDSALYFCASDNFRDRHRMNTEAFFGQGTRLTVV.

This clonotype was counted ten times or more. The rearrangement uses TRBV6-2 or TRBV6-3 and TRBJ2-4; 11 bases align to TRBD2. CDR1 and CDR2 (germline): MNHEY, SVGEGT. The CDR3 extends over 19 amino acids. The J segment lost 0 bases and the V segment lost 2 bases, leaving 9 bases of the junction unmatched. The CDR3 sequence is CASSYLPSGGLRAKNIQYF. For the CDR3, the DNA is TGTGCCAGCAGTTACCTTCCTAGCGGGGGGTTAAGAGCCAAAAACATTCAGTACTTC.